The following is a T cell receptor beta chain sequence with its context. Its antigen is still unknown. This CDR3 spans 14 amino acids. Germline CDR1 SNHLY, CDR2 FYNNEI. V was trimmed by 7 bases and J by 2 bases, leaving 14 bases between them. This record comes from a study of shared clonotypes between healthy human individuals. In the study overall: Donors were a couple of women and a few men aged 18 to 49. The study, taken as a whole, reports: Shared across a handful of donors were around 4.7% of the naive CD4 clonotypes.

Naive CD8 cells comprised CD45RO-negative, CCR7-positively selected cells, excluding terminally differentiated effector memory CD45RA+ cells. An even split of each subset's genomic DNA across several immunoSEQ plates was performed. The table came from immunoSEQ multiplex PCR; TCRdb's copy has only in-frame clones and leaves some out. Counted here are some 2,000,000 clones, about 95% occurring once; the ten biggest clones make up more than 0.95%. The V gene is TRBV2, the J gene TRBJ1-1, with TRBD1 as a possible D gene (5 bases). The source of this sequence is a man younger than 30 in good health. The material sequenced was naive CD8+ T cells sorted from blood. CDR3 in amino acids: CASTPTEENTEAFF. In nucleotides, the CDR3 is TGTGCCAGCACGCCGACAGAGGAAAACACTGAAGCTTTCTTT.